What follows are 11 T cell receptor beta chains derived from one specimen sequenced in a study of beta chain features in type 1 diabetes. These TCRs' antigens remain unknown. General study results and limits: All four CD4+ subsets from Type 1 diabetes patients carried moderately but significantly shorter TCRB CDR3s.

Expressed TCRB transcripts were sequenced because the isolated RNA had all been reverse transcribed beforehand. Libraries were prepared by immunoSEQ multiplex PCR; TCRdb keeps only in-frame clonotypes and omits some of them. The sample contains about 170,000 clones, 6.5% to 8.5% of which appear only once. The specimen sequenced was central memory CD4+ T cells from blood. All receptors derive from a man younger than 35 with type 1 diabetes.

The V call is TRBV13, the J call TRBJ2-7; 7 bases agree with TRBD1. Germline V gives CDR1 PRHDT, CDR2 FYEKMQ (reference sequence). J gave up 2 bases and V 6 bases, and 10 bases lay outside the gene matches. The CDR3 sequence is 15 residues long. CDR3 in DNA: TGTGCCAGCAGTCCCCCCCGGGACAGAGCCTACGAGCAGTACTTC. It codes for CASSPPRDRAYEQYF.

V is TRBV28 and J is TRBJ1-2, with TRBD1 matching over 7 bases. There are 14 residues in the CDR3. Looked up from germline, CDR1 is MDHEN and CDR2 is SYDVKM. With 6 bases clipped from V and 4 bases from J, the junction kept 8 bases outside the gene matches. In DNA form, the CDR3 reads TGTGCCAGCAGGCCGGGGACAGTAGGCTATGGCTACACCTTC. Amino acid sequence: CASRPGTVGYGYTF.

The chain combines TRBV5-8 with TRBJ1-4; the D gene is possibly TRBD1 (6 bases). With 0 bases removed from V and 11 bases from J, the gap between germline ends came to 14 bases. This CDR3 is built from 14 residues. Germline V gene lookup returns CDR1 SGHTS and CDR2 YDEGEE. CDR3 DNA: TGTGCCAGCAGCTTGGTGTTTGGACAGACCAAACTGTTTTTT. Translation gives CASSLVFGQTKLFF.

The table lists this clone with a few counts. This rearrangement joins TRBV10-3 to TRBJ1-3; no clear D gene. Trimming took 4 bases from V and 1 from J, leaving 5 bases between them. The CDR3 is 13 residues long. Germline V gene data show CDR1 as ENHRY and CDR2 as SYGVKD. In nucleotides, the CDR3 is TGTGCCATCAGTGCCGTTTCTGGAAACACCATATATTTT. Translation: CAISAVSGNTIYF.

The sample holds a few counts of this clone. This chain uses TRBV2 with TRBJ1-4; weak D call: TRBD1 (6 bases). V was trimmed by 6 bases and J by 4 bases, leaving 12 bases between them. Germline assignment: CDR1 SNHLY and CDR2 FYNNEI. This CDR3 has 14 amino acids. In DNA form, the CDR3 reads TGTGCCAGCAGGGAGGACAGCCTTAATGAAAAACTGTTTTTT. Amino acid sequence: CASREDSLNEKLFF.

This clone was picked up a small number of times. The rearrangement links TRBV19 to TRBJ1-5, with TRBD1 identical over 9 bases. Looked up from germline, CDR1 is LNHDA and CDR2 is SQIVND (reference sequence). Trimming at V came to 3 bases and at J to 5 bases, leaving 8 bases not matched to a gene. CDR3 size: 16 residues. The CDR3: CASSMRRQGVYQPQHF. The CDR3 nucleotides read TGTGCCAGTAGTATGCGACGACAGGGGGTGTATCAGCCCCAGCATTTT.

This clone has more than one count but fewer than ten. The chain recombines TRBV6-5 with TRBJ2-2; 14 bases are shared with TRBD2. In germline, CDR1 is MNHEY, CDR2 SVGAGI. This CDR3 comprises 16 residues. J was trimmed by 6 bases and V by 4 bases; bases with no gene match: 4. CDR3 sequence reads: CASSSTSGRVAGELFF. Written as DNA, the CDR3 is TGTGCCAGCAGTTCGACTAGCGGGAGGGTGGCCGGGGAGCTGTTTTTT.

The genes are TRBV6-6 and TRBJ2-3; D unclear. The V and J ends lost 5 bases and 0 bases respectively, with 12 bases between them. The germline V gene encodes CDR1 MNHNY and CDR2 SVGAGI (reference sequence). The CDR3 is 15 amino acids. CDR3: CASSSLGASTDTQYF. As DNA, the CDR3 is TGTGCCAGCAGTAGCCTAGGTGCTAGCACAGATACGCAGTATTTT.

The DNA of the CDR3 is TGTGCCTGGAGACGGGACAGGGGACTCAATGAGCAGTTCTTC. Its translation is CAWRRDRGLNEQFF. The chain joins TRBV30 to TRBJ2-1, with 10 nucleotides matching TRBD1. V shed 3 bases, J shed 6 bases, and the junction held 5 bases outside the gene matches. The CDR3 runs 14 residues. Germline CDR1 reads GTSNPN; CDR2 reads SVGIG (reference sequence).

This clone appeared many times. CDR3 sequence (DNA): TGTGCCAGTTACAGTTTTGATTCACCCCTCCACTTT. Translation: CASYSFDSPLHF. The chain carries TRBV6-6 and TRBJ1-6; no clear D gene. This CDR3 spans 12 amino acids. Germline loops: CDR1 MNHNY, CDR2 SVGAGI (reference sequence). V was cut by 9 bases and J by 8 bases, with 11 bases left in between.

This rearrangement joins TRBV5-4 to TRBJ2-7; 8 bases are shared with TRBD2. Germline lookup yields CDR1 SGHNT and CDR2 YYREEE (reference sequence). V lost 3 bases and J lost 3; bases outside the gene matches: 11. CDR3 length: 16 residues. The CDR3 sequence: CASSSSTKTSVYEQYF. Here the CDR3 DNA reads TGTGCCAGCAGCTCCTCAACTAAGACTAGCGTCTACGAGCAGTACTTC. The whole variable domain, filled in from reference TRBV5-4 and TRBJ2-7, reads ETGVTQSPTHLIKTRGQQVTLRCSSQSGHNTVSWYQQALGQGPQFIFQYYREEENGRGNFPPRFSGLQFPNYSSELNVNALELDDSALYLCASSSSTKTSVYEQYFGPGTRLTVT.